Each of the 15 T cell receptor beta chains below was sequenced from the same sample in a study of blood T cells in healthy people across ages. The authors ran a second PCR of roughly 7 to 11 cycles using a sample-barcoded 5' primer and a J-beta primer mix. TCRdb re-called the 5' RACE reads through MiXCR, storing one row per CDR3 protein. The sample yields about 640,000 distinct CDR3 sequences, about 30% seen once. Input material: blood. The receptors were gathered from a woman older than 75 in good health.

The sample holds a few counts of this clonotype. V usage is TRBV19 and J usage is TRBJ2-5; 8 positions match TRBD2. The CDR3 is 15 amino acids. J lost 11 bases, V lost 5 bases, and 16 bases had no gene match. The germline CDR1 and CDR2 sequences are LNHDA and SQIVND (reference sequence). CDR3: CASSRSGTSSNEQYF. CDR3 nucleotide sequence: TGTGCCAGTAGTCGCTCCGGGACTAGTTCCAATGAGCAGTACTTC.

The rearrangement joins TRBV5-1 to TRBJ1-5; D gene uncertain. The CDR3 is 15 amino acids. In germline, CDR1 is SGHRS, CDR2 YFSETQ. V was clipped by 0 bases and J by 2 bases, with 9 bases between them. CDR3 bases: TGCGCCAGCAGCTTGGGTGGGAATGGCAATCAGCCCCAGCATTTT. Protein sequence: CASSLGGNGNQPQHF. The full variable domain, with the rest looked up from reference TRBV5-1 and TRBJ1-5, is KAGVTQTPRYLIKTRGQQVTLSCSPISGHRSVSWYQQTPGQGLQFLFEYFSETQRNKGNFPGRFSGRQFSNSRSEMNVSTLELGDSALYLCASSLGGNGNQPQHFGDGTRLSIL.

The V gene is TRBV7-2, the J gene TRBJ2-1; TRBD2 is a possible D gene (5 bases). Germline CDR1 SGHTA, CDR2 FQGNSA. With 1 base removed from V and 7 bases from J, the gap between germline ends came to 14 bases. This CDR3 region has 15 residues. Here the CDR3 DNA reads TGTGCCAGCAGCTTAGACTACCGACTAACGAATGAGCAGTTCTTC. Protein sequence: CASSLDYRLTNEQFF. Drawing the rest from reference TRBV7-2 and TRBJ2-1, the complete variable domain is GAGVSQSPSNKVTEKGKDVELRCDPISGHTALYWYRQSLGQGLEFLIYFQGNSAPDKSGLPSDRFSAERTGGSVSTLTIQRTQQEDSAVYLCASSLDYRLTNEQFFGPGTRLTVL.

This clonotype was counted at least ten times. The genes are TRBV12-3 or TRBV12-4 and TRBJ1-2; D not resolved. The CDR3 runs 13 residues. The germline V and J ends were trimmed by 2 bases and 8 bases, with 12 bases remaining between them. The CDR3: CASSLLGSWGYTF. CDR3 in DNA: TGTGCCAGCAGTTTACTCGGCTCTTGGGGCTACACCTTC.

This clonotype showed up many times. The chain employs TRBV7-2 and TRBJ1-1, with D possibly matching TRBD1 (5 bases). The V gene lost 7 bases and the J gene lost 11 bases, with 20 bases spanning the gap. CDR1 and CDR2 (germline): SGHTA, FQGNSA. This CDR3 has 13 residues. DNA for the CDR3: TGTGCCAGCACCCACCTACCCATCAGGGCGGCTTTCTTT. Amino acids: CASTHLPIRAAFF.

The chain carries TRBV3-1 and TRBJ2-3; D may be TRBD1 (6 bases). There are 15 residues in the CDR3. V was pared by 1 base and J by 2 bases, with 10 bases between. The germline V gene encodes CDR1 LGHDT and CDR2 YNNKEL (reference sequence). This CDR3 reads CASSQGQVDTDTQYF. CDR3 nucleotide sequence: TGTGCCAGCAGCCAAGGACAGGTGGACACAGATACGCAGTATTTT.

This clonotype has ten or more counts. This chain connects TRBV11-2 to TRBJ1-2; 9 positions match TRBD1. This CDR3 is 15 amino acids long. Trimming at V came to 3 bases and at J to 2 bases, leaving 4 bases not matched to a gene. Germline V gene lookup returns CDR1 SGHAT and CDR2 FQNNGV. CDR3 DNA: TGTGCCAGCAGCTTCCCTGGACAGGGGAACTATGGCTACACCTTC. Encoded protein: CASSFPGQGNYGYTF.

This clonotype was counted many times. The chain employs TRBV5-4 and TRBJ2-1; 7 nucleotides align to TRBD2. J gave up 7 bases and V 1 base, and 5 bases lay outside the gene matches. The CDR3 covers 14 residues. The germline CDR1 and CDR2 sequences are SGHNT and YYREEE (reference sequence). In DNA form, the CDR3 reads TGTGCCAGCAGCTTGTCTAGCGGAGTTAATGAGCAGTTCTTC. Translating gives CASSLSSGVNEQFF.

This clonotype has only a few counts. J is TRBJ1-1 and V is TRBV7-9; a possible D gene is TRBD1 (6 bases). CDR1 is SEHNR, CDR2 FQNEAQ, per germline (reference sequence). This CDR3 is 15 amino acids long. With 5 bases removed from V and 1 base from J, the gap between germline ends came to 14 bases. The CDR3 region is CASSRAGVPNTEAFF. The CDR3 DNA reads TGTGCCAGCAGCCGTGCAGGGGTCCCGAACACTGAAGCTTTCTTT.

This chain joins TRBV11-2 and TRBJ2-5; 8 bases map to TRBD1. V dropped 4 bases and J dropped 7; count of bases not matched to a gene: 11. The CDR3 runs 15 residues. Looked up from germline, CDR1 is SGHAT and CDR2 is FQNNGV. CDR3 DNA sequence: TGTGCCAGCAGCTCCACCCCAGACAGGGGAGGGACCCAGTACTTC. Its translation is CASSSTPDRGGTQYF.

This chain links TRBV30 with TRBJ2-1, with unresolved D. The V and J ends lost 4 bases and 10 bases respectively, with 11 bases between them. Germline loops: CDR1 GTSNPN, CDR2 SVGIG (reference sequence). This CDR3 spans 11 amino acids. This CDR3 reads CAWKSRYEQFF. The DNA of the CDR3 is TGTGCCTGGAAGAGCCGCTACGAGCAGTTCTTC.

This clonotype was detected many times. This chain links TRBV29-1 with TRBJ1-2; the D is unclear. Trimming removed 3 bases from V and 7 bases from J, with 12 bases in between. Germline CDR1 reads SQVTM; CDR2 reads ANQGSEA. The CDR3 totals 12 residues. The DNA for the CDR3 is TGCAGCGTTGAGTTTAGCAGCAGTGGCTACACCTTC. Translated, it gives CSVEFSSSGYTF.

This clonotype has at least ten counts. The chain combines TRBV7-6 with TRBJ1-2, with D unresolved. This CDR3 region has 14 residues. Trimming shortened V by 5 bases and J by 6 bases, and 16 bases separated the two germline ends. Germline V lookup: CDR1 SGHVS, CDR2 FNYEAQ. CDR3 sequence (DNA): TGTGCCAGCAGCCTCCGTCCGGGCGGGGATGGCTACACCTTC. Protein sequence: CASSLRPGGDGYTF.

CDR3 nucleotide sequence: TGTGCCAGCAGCTTCCACAGTACCTCCTACGAGCAGTACTTC. It translates to CASSFHSTSYEQYF. This chain joins TRBV7-9 and TRBJ2-7; D call uncertain. This CDR3 region has 14 residues. Germline assignment: CDR1 SEHNR and CDR2 FQNEAQ (reference sequence). Trimming took off 3 bases at V and 0 bases at J, with 9 bases between the two ends. Looking up the rest from reference TRBV7-9 and TRBJ2-7 gives the full variable domain: DTGVSQNPRHKITKRGQNVTFRCDPISEHNRLYWYRQTLGQGPEFLTYFQNEAQLEKSRLLSDRFSAERPKGSFSTLEIQRTEQGDSAMYLCASSFHSTSYEQYFGPGTRLTVT.

This clonotype has at least ten counts. The CDR3 here is CASRGTGTYNEQFF. The CDR3 DNA reads as TGCGCCAGCAGGGGTACAGGGACCTACAATGAGCAGTTCTTC. The rearrangement links TRBV5-1 to TRBJ2-1, with a possible D match to TRBD1 (6 bases). The CDR3 spans 14 residues. With 5 bases removed from V and 2 bases from J, the gap between germline ends came to 11 bases. Germline values: CDR1 SGHRS, CDR2 YFSETQ. Full variable domain (outside the CDR3, taken from reference TRBV5-1 and TRBJ2-1): KAGVTQTPRYLIKTRGQQVTLSCSPISGHRSVSWYQQTPGQGLQFLFEYFSETQRNKGNFPGRFSGRQFSNSRSEMNVSTLELGDSALYLCASRGTGTYNEQFFGPGTRLTVL.